This T cell receptor (beta chain) was captured in a study of control samples from healthy donors and cancer patients. Method: immunoSEQ multiplex PCR; TCRdb's copy keeps in-frame clones and lacks some. Found here are about 130,000 clones, 93% of them singletons; the top ten hold about 1.7%. The V and J ends lost 5 bases and 4 bases, in that order; junction bases with no gene match: 8. The CDR3 loop spans 15 amino acids. The germline V gene has CDR1 SGHTA and CDR2 FQGTGA. The sample comprised PBMCs. The chain combines TRBV7-3 with TRBJ2-1, with 7 bases that match TRBD1. The source of this sequence is a man aged 50-60 years with head and neck cancer. The CDR3 is CASSPQGIPYNEQFF. The CDR3 DNA sequence: TGTGCCAGCAGCCCACAGGGGATCCCTTACAATGAGCAGTTCTTC.